The present entry profiles one T cell receptor (beta chain) with its context. Its antigen is unknown. V lost 5 bases and J 0 bases, leaving 13 bases between the germline ends. The germline CDR1 and CDR2 sequences are SGHTA and FQGNSA. The CDR3 is 15 residues long. This record comes from a study of cytomegalovirus exposure and HLA in healthy donors. Whole-study findings and limits: Reportedly, cytomegalovirus status was diagnosed with high sensitivity and specificity. More than 150 TCR beta chains were listed as cytomegalovirus-associated.

The data were produced by immunoSEQ multiplex PCR, yet TCRdb's version contains in-frame clones alone and is incomplete. The repertoire holds around 250,000 clones, with around 91% as singletons. Sequenced: PBMCs. This receptor was identified in a woman aged 18-30 years in good health and CMV-seronegative. The rearrangement links TRBV7-2 to TRBJ1-2, with D possibly being TRBD1 (6 bases). The CDR3, as DNA: TGTGCCAGCAGCCCATGGGAGGGGGCTAACTATGGCTACACCTTC. This sequence encodes CASSPWEGANYGYTF.